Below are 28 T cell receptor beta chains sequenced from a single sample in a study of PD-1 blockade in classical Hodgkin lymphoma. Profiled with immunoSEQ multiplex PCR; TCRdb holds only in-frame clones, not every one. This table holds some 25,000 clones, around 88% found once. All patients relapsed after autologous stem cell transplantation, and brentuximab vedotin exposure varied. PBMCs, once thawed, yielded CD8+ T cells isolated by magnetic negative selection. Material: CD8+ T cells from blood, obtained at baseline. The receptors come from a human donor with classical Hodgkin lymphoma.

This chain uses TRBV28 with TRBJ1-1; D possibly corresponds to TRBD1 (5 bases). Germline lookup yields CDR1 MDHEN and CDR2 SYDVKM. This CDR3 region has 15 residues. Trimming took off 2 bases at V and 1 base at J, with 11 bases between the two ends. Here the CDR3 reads CASSLGALKNTEAFF. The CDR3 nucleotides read TGTGCCAGCAGTTTAGGGGCTCTAAAGAACACTGAAGCTTTCTTT. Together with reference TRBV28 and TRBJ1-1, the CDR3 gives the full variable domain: DVKVTQSSRYLVKRTGEKVFLECVQDMDHENMFWYRQDPGLGLRLIYFSYDVKMKEKGDIPEGYSVSREKKERFSLILESASTNQTSMYLCASSLGALKNTEAFFGQGTRLTVV.

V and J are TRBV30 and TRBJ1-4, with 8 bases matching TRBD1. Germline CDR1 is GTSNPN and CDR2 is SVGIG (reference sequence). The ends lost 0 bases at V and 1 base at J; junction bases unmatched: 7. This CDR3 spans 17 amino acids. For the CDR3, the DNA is TGTGCCTGGAGTGTATTAACAGGGGGTTTAACTAATGAAAAACTGTTTTTT. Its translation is CAWSVLTGGLTNEKLFF. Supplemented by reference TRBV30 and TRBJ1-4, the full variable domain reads SQTIHQWPATLVQPVGSPLSLECTVEGTSNPNLYWYRQAAGRGLQLLFYSVGIGQISSEVPQNLSASRPQDRQFILSSKKLLLSDSGFYLCAWSVLTGGLTNEKLFFGSGTQLSVL.

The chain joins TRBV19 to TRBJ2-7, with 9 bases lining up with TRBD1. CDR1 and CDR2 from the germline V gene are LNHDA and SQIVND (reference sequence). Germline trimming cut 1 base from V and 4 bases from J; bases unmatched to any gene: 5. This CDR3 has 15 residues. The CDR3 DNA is TGTGCCAGTAGTATAGGTACAGGGGGCGGTTACGAGCAGTACTTC. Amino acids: CASSIGTGGGYEQYF.

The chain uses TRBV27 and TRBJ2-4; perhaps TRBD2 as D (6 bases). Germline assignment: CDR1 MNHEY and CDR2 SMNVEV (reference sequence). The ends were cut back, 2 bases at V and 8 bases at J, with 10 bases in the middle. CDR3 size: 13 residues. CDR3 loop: CASSLPGRHIQYF. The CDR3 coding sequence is TGTGCCAGCAGTTTACCAGGGAGGCACATTCAGTACTTC.

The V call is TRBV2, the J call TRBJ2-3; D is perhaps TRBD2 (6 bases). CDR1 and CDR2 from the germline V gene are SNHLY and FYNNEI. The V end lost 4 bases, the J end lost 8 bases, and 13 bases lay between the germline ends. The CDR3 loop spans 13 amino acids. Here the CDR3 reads CASSGVGLPTQYF. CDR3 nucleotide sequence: TGTGCCAGCAGTGGAGTAGGACTACCTACGCAGTATTTT.

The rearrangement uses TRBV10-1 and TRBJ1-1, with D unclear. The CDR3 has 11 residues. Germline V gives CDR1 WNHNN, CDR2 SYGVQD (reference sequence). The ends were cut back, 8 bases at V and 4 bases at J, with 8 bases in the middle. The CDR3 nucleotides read TGCGCCAGCGGCGGGAGCACTGAAGCTTTCTTT. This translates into CASGGSTEAFF.

The DNA for the CDR3 is TGTGCCAGCAGCTCTGGGTCCGGGGATACGCAGTATTTT. Amino acids: CASSSGSGDTQYF. This chain connects TRBV7-9 to TRBJ2-3; D gene uncertain. CDR3 length equals 13 residues. The germline gives CDR1 SEHNR, CDR2 FQNEAQ (reference sequence). V was clipped by 4 bases and J by 6 bases, with 11 bases between them.

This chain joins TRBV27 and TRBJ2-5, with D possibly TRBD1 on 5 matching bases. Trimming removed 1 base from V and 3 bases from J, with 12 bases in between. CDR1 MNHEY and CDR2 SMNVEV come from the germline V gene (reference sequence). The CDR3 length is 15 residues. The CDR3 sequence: CASSLWAGPEETQYF. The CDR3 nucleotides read TGTGCCAGCAGTTTATGGGCAGGGCCAGAAGAGACCCAGTACTTC.

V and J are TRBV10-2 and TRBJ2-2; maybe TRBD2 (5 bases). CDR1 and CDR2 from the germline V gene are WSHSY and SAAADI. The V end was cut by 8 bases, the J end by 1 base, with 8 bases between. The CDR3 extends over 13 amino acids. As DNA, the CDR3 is TGCGCCAGCTTGAGGGAGAACACCGGGGAGCTGTTTTTT. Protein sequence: CASLRENTGELFF.

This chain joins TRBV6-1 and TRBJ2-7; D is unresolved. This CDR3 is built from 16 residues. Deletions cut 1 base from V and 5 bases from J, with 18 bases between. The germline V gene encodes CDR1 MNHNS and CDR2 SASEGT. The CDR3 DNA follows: TGTGCCAGCAGTGAAGGAGAGCACAAGTTCAGGCACGAGCAGTACTTC. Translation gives CASSEGEHKFRHEQYF.

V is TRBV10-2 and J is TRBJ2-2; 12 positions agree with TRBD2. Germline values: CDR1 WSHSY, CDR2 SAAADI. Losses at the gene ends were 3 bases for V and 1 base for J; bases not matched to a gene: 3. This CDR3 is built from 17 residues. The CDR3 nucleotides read TGCGCCAGCAGTGACACTAGCGGGGGGAAGAACACCGGGGAGCTGTTTTTT. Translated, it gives CASSDTSGGKNTGELFF.

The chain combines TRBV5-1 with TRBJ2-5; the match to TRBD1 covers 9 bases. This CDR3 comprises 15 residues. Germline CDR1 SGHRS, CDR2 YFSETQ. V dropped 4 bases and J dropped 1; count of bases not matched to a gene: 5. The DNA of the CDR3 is TGCGCCAGCAGCCTATGGGGACAGGGCCAAGAGACCCAGTACTTC. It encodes CASSLWGQGQETQYF.

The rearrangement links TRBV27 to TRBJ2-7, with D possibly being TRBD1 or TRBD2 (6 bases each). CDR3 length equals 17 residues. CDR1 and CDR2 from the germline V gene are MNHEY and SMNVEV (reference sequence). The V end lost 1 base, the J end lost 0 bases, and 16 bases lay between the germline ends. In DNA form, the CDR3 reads TGTGCCAGCAGTTTATGGTCGGGGGCGGCTAGCTCCTACGAGCAGTACTTC. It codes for CASSLWSGAASSYEQYF.

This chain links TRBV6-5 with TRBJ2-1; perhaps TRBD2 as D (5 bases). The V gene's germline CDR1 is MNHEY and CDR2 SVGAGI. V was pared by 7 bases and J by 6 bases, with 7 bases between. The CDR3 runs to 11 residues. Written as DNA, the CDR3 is TGTGCCAGCACAGCGGCCAATGAGCAGTTCTTC. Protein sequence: CASTAANEQFF.

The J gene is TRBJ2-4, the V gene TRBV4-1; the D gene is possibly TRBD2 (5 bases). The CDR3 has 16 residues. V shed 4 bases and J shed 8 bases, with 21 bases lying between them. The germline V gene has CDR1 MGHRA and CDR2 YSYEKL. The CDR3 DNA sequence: TGCGCCAGCAGCCCAACAGCGGACGTGTTTGTAGACATTCAGTACTTC. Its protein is CASSPTADVFVDIQYF.

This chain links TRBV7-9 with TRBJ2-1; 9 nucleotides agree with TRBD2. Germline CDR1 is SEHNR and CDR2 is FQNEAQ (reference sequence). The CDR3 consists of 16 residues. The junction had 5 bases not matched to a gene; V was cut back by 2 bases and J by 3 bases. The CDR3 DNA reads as TGTGCCAGCAGCTTATCCACTAGCGGGCTCTACAATGAGCAGTTCTTC. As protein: CASSLSTSGLYNEQFF.

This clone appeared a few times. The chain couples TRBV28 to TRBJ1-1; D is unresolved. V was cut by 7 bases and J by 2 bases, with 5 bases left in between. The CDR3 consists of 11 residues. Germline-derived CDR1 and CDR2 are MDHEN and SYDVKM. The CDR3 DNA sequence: TGTGCCAGCACGGATAACACTGAAGCTTTCTTT. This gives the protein CASTDNTEAFF. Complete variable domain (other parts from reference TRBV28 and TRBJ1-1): DVKVTQSSRYLVKRTGEKVFLECVQDMDHENMFWYRQDPGLGLRLIYFSYDVKMKEKGDIPEGYSVSREKKERFSLILESASTNQTSMYLCASTDNTEAFFGQGTRLTVV.

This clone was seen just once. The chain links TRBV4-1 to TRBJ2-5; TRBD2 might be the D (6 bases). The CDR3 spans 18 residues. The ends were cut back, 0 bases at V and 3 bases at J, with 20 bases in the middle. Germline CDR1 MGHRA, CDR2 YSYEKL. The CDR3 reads CASSQDRPGRSLEETQYF. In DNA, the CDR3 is TGCGCCAGCAGCCAAGATCGCCCCGGGAGAAGCCTTGAAGAGACCCAGTACTTC.

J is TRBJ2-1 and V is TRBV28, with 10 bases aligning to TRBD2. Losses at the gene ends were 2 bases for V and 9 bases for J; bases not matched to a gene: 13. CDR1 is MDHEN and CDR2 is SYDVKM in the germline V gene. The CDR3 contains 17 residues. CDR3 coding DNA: TGTGCCAGCAGTTTAATCGCTAGCGGGAGCACAGGCACTGAGCAGTTCTTC. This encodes CASSLIASGSTGTEQFF.

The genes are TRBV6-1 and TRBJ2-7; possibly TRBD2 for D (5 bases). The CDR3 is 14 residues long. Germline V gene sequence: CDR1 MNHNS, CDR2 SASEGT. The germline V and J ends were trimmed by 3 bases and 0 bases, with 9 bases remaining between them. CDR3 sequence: CASSDRGSSYEQYF. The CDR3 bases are TGTGCCAGCAGTGATCGGGGTAGCTCCTACGAGCAGTACTTC.

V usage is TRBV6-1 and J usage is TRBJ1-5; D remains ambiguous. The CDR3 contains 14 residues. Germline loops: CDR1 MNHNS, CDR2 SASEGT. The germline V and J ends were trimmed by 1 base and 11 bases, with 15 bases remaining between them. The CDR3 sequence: CASSEEPATPAQHF. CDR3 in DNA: TGTGCCAGCAGTGAAGAGCCAGCAACCCCGGCCCAGCATTTT.

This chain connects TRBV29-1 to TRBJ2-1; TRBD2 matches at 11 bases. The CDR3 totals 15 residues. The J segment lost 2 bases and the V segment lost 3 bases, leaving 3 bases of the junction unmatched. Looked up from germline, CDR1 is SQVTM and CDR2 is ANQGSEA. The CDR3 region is CSVEGLAATYNEQFF. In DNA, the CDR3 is TGCAGCGTTGAGGGACTAGCGGCTACCTACAATGAGCAGTTCTTC.

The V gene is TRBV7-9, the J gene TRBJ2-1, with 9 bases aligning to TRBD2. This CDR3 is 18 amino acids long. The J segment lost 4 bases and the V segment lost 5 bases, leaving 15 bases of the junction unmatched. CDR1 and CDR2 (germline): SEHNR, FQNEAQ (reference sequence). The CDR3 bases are TGTGCCAGCAGCCCCAGGGTGTCTAGCGGGATTGTTTACAATGAGCAGTTCTTC. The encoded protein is CASSPRVSSGIVYNEQFF.

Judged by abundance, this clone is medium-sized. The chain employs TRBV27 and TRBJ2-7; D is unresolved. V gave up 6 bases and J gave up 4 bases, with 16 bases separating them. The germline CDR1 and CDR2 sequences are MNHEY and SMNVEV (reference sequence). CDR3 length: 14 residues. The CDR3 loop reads CASSPSGRGYEQYF. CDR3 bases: TGTGCCAGCAGCCCCTCTGGGCGAGGATACGAGCAGTACTTC.

The CDR3 DNA reads TGTGCCAGCATCCCTACGGCGATGGTGTCAAGTTCCTACGAGCAGTACTTC. This sequence encodes CASIPTAMVSSSYEQYF. The rearrangement links TRBV28 to TRBJ2-7; unclear D gene. The CDR3 totals 17 residues. Germline loops: CDR1 MDHEN, CDR2 SYDVKM. V lost 7 bases and J lost 1, with 23 bases in between.

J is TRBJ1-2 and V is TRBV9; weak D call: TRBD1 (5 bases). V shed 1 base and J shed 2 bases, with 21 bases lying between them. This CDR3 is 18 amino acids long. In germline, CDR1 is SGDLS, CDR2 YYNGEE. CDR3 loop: CASSVTKGSRGGNYGYTF. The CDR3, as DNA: TGTGCCAGCAGCGTAACTAAAGGTTCGAGGGGAGGGAACTATGGCTACACCTTC. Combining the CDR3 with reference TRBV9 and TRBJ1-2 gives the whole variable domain DSGVTQTPKHLITATGQRVTLRCSPRSGDLSVYWYQQSLDQGLQFLIQYYNGEERAKGNILERFSAQQFPDLHSELNLSSLELGDSALYFCASSVTKGSRGGNYGYTFGSGTRLTVV.

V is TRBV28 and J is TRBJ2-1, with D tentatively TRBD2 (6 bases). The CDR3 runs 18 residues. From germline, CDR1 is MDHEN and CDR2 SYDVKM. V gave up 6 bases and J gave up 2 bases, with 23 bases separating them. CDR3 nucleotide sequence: TGTGCCAGCAGCCTCCAGCCTTCCCTAACTAGCCCCTACAATGAGCAGTTCTTC. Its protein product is CASSLQPSLTSPYNEQFF.

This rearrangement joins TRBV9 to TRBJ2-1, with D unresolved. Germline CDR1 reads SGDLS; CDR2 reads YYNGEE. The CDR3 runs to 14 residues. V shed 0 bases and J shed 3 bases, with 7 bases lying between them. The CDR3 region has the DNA TGTGCCAGCAGCGTAGGTTACAACTACAATGAGCAGTTCTTC. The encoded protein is CASSVGYNYNEQFF.